This is a list of T cell receptor beta chains from one sample in a study of cytomegalovirus exposure and HLA in healthy donors. Data came from immunoSEQ multiplex PCR; TCRdb stores just in-frame clones and leaves some out. Of 150,000 to 200,000 clones in the sample, 75% to 85% were seen once. The sample consisted of PBMCs. The receptor set was obtained from a man aged 50-59 years in good health and CMV-seropositive. Both conserved end residues are part of each CDR3. The D gene is left open where the match is weak. For some rows the clone size is stated as once, few or many, or as a class when expanded; others skip it.

j_call cdr3_length clone_size d_call v_call cdr3_aa cdr3_nt
TRBJ1-4 16 many TRBD1 TRBV19 CASSNRQGGTNEKLFF TGTGCCAGTAGTAATCGCCAGGGGGGAACTAATGAAAAACTGTTTTTT
TRBJ1-2 14 . . TRBV5-6 CASSWGDGGYGYTF TGTGCCAGCAGCTGGGGGGACGGAGGATATGGCTACACCTTC
TRBJ1-4 13 once . TRBV30 CAWKLPPGEKLFF TGTGCCTGGAAGCTCCCCCCCGGGGAAAAACTGTTTTTT
TRBJ2-5 18 . TRBD1 TRBV13 CASSSTLPKDRGQETQYF TGTGCCAGCAGCTCAACCCTTCCCAAGGACAGGGGTCAGGAGACCCAGTACTTC
TRBJ1-5 11 . . TRBV20-1 CSARGQGDQHF TGCAGTGCTAGGGGTCAGGGCGACCAGCATTTT
TRBJ1-1 14 few . TRBV18 CASSTLKADTEAFF TGTGCCAGCTCAACGCTCAAAGCGGACACTGAAGCTTTCTTT
TRBJ2-2 15 . TRBD1 TRBV30 CAWSAQIQGAGELFF TGTGCCTGGAGTGCACAAATACAGGGGGCCGGGGAGCTGTTTTTT
TRBJ1-5 15 . TRBD1 TRBV7-2 CASSSRDRGRQPQHF TGTGCCAGCAGCAGCCGGGACAGGGGCCGGCAGCCCCAGCATTTT
TRBJ2-7 14 . . TRBV4-1 CASSAYRPPGEQYF TGCGCCAGCAGCGCGTATCGACCCCCAGGCGAGCAGTACTTC
TRBJ1-3 11 . . TRBV29-1 CSVEDHGTIYF TGCAGCGTTGAAGACCACGGTACCATATATTTT
TRBJ2-5 16 few TRBD2 TRBV9 CASSPRSGGLQETQYF TGTGCCAGCAGCCCCCGAAGCGGGGGGTTACAAGAGACCCAGTACTTC
TRBJ2-7 12 . . TRBV11-2 CASSLGGGEQYF TGTGCCAGCAGCTTAGGAGGGGGCGAGCAGTACTTC
TRBJ2-1 11 . . TRBV2 CASSVLNEQFF TGTGCCAGCAGTGTTTTAAATGAGCAGTTCTTC
TRBJ1-1 12 few . TRBV11-2 CASSPRGAEAFF TGTGCCAGCAGCCCGCGAGGCGCTGAAGCTTTCTTT
TRBJ1-3 14 . TRBD1 TRBV15 CATSRGDSGNTIYF TGTGCCACCAGCAGAGGGGACAGTGGAAACACCATATATTTT
TRBJ2-1 16 . . TRBV14 CASSQVLAHSYNEQFF TGTGCCAGCAGCCAAGTACTAGCCCACTCCTACAATGAGCAGTTCTTC
TRBJ1-5 16 . . TRBV10-1 CASFPWESVSNQPQHF TGCGCCAGCTTCCCTTGGGAGAGCGTGAGCAATCAGCCCCAGCATTTT
TRBJ2-2 15 . TRBD1 TRBV4-2 CASSQEDRDTGELFF TGTGCCAGCAGCCAAGAAGACAGGGACACCGGGGAGCTGTTTTTT
TRBJ1-1 16 few . TRBV14 CASSQLSQRGNTEAFF TGTGCCAGCAGCCAATTGAGCCAACGGGGGAACACTGAAGCTTTCTTT
TRBJ2-5 14 . . TRBV9 CASSGSGREETQYF TGTGCCAGCAGCGGTAGCGGACGGGAAGAGACCCAGTACTTC
TRBJ2-1 12 . TRBD1 TRBV27 CASRGQAYEQFF TGTGCCAGCAGAGGACAGGCCTATGAGCAGTTCTTC
TRBJ2-3 14 . . TRBV6-5 CASRTLGGTDTQYF TGTGCCAGCAGGACTCTGGGGGGAACAGATACGCAGTATTTT
TRBJ2-7 14 . . TRBV12-5 CASGLPGVTYEQYF TGTGCTAGTGGTTTACCGGGGGTAACCTACGAGCAGTACTTC
TRBJ1-1 14 . TRBD1 TRBV7-3 CASSQNRGIGEAFF TGTGCCAGCAGCCAAAACAGGGGGATTGGTGAAGCTTTCTTT
TRBJ2-3 13 once . TRBV6-5 CASRTAGSDTQYF TGTGCCAGCAGGACCGCAGGGTCAGATACGCAGTATTTT
TRBJ2-3 15 . . TRBV5-4 CASSLLDGRTDTQYF TGTGCCAGCAGCTTGTTGGACGGGAGAACAGATACGCAGTATTTT
TRBJ1-2 13 few . TRBV29-1 CSVDATDYYGYTF TGCAGCGTTGACGCGACAGACTACTATGGCTACACCTTC
TRBJ1-3 15 . . TRBV5-1 CASSSSTISGNTIYF TGCGCCAGCAGCTCGAGCACCATCTCTGGAAACACCATATATTTT
TRBJ1-2 13 . . TRBV27 CASSPRSQFGYTF TGTGCCAGCAGTCCTCGATCCCAGTTCGGCTACACCTTC
TRBJ2-1 12 . . TRBV7-9 CASSFSVDEQFF TGTGCCAGCAGCTTTTCGGTGGATGAGCAGTTCTTC
TRBJ2-1 12 few . TRBV2 CASTERYNEQFF TGTGCCAGTACTGAGAGGTACAATGAGCAGTTCTTC
TRBJ2-1 16 . . TRBV5-1 CASSLGPPLAANEQFF TGCGCCAGCAGCTTAGGCCCCCCGCTAGCCGCCAATGAGCAGTTCTTC
TRBJ1-1 15 . . TRBV10-3 CAISDMAGVDTEAFF TGTGCCATCAGTGACATGGCAGGGGTGGACACTGAAGCTTTCTTT
TRBJ2-5 13 . . TRBV6-1 CASSSGFPETQYF TGTGCCAGCAGCTCAGGTTTTCCAGAGACCCAGTACTTC
TRBJ2-2 13 . . TRBV14 CASKGVNTGELFF TGTGCCTCTAAGGGGGTTAACACCGGGGAGCTGTTTTTT
TRBJ1-5 15 . TRBD1 TRBV7-8 CASSLVQGSNQPQHF TGTGCCAGCAGCTTAGTACAGGGGAGCAATCAGCCCCAGCATTTT
TRBJ2-1 15 . TRBD2 TRBV6-1 CASRFSGTSYNEQFF TGTGCCAGCAGGTTTAGCGGGACGTCCTACAATGAGCAGTTCTTC
TRBJ2-3 13 . . TRBV7-9 CASSSGVSDTQYF TGTGCCAGCAGCTCCGGGGTTTCAGATACGCAGTATTTT
TRBJ1-2 13 . TRBD1 TRBV25-1 CASSKQGAHGYTF TGTGCCAGCAGTAAGCAGGGGGCCCATGGCTACACCTTC
TRBJ2-2 17 . TRBD1 TRBV27 CASSRPGQGPNTGELFF TGTGCCAGCAGCCGGCCCGGACAGGGTCCGAACACCGGGGAGCTGTTTTTT
TRBJ1-2 14 . TRBD1 TRBV27 CASSWDRGNYGYTF TGTGCCAGCTCTTGGGACAGGGGGAACTATGGCTACACCTTC